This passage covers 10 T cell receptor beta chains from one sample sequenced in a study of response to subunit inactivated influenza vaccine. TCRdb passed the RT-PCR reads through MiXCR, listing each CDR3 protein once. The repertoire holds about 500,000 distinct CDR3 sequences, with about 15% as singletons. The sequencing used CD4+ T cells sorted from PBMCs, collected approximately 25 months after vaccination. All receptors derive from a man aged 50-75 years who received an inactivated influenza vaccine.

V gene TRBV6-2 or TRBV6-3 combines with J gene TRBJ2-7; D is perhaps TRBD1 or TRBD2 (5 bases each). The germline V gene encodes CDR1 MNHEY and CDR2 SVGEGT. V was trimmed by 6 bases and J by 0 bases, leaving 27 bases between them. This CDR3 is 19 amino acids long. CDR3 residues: CASRPPWGRSSENSYEQYF. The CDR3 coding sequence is TGTGCCAGCAGACCCCCCTGGGGACGGAGTTCAGAGAACTCCTACGAGCAGTACTTC.

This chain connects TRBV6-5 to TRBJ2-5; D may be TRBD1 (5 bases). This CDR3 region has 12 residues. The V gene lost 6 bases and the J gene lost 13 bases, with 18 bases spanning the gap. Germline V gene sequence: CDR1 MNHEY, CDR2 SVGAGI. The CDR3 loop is CASSQRRGILYF. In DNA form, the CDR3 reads TGTGCCAGCAGCCAACGTAGGGGTATTCTGTACTTC.

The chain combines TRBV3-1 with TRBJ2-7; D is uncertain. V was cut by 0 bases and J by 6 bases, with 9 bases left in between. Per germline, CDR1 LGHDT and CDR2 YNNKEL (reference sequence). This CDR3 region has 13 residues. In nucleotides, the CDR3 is TGTGCCAGCAGCCAAGATCTGAGTCGCGAGCAGTACTTC. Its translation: CASSQDLSREQYF.

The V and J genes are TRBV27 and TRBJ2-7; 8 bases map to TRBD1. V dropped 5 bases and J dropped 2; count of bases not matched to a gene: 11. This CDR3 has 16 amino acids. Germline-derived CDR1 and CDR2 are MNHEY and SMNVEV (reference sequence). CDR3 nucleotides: TGTGCCAGCAGTCCCAGACAGGGGACGATTCCCTACGAGCAGTACTTC. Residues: CASSPRQGTIPYEQYF.

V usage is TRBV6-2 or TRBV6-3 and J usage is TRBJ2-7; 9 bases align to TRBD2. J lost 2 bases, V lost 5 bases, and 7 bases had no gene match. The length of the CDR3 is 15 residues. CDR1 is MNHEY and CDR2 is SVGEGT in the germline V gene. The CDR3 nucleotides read TGTGCCAGCAGTCCGCGAGCGGGGGGAGCCTACGAGCAGTACTTC. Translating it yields CASSPRAGGAYEQYF.

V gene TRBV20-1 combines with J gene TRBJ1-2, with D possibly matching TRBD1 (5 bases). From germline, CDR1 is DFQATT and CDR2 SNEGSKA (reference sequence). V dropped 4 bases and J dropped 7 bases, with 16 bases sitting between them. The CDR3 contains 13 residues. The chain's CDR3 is CSATRLRGSGYTF. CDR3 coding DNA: TGCAGTGCTACCAGGTTACGGGGGAGTGGCTACACCTTC.

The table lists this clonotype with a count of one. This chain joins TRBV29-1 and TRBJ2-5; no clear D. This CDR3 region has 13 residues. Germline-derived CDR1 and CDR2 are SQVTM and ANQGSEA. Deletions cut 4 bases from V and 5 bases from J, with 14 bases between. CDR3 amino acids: CSVVMLVLETQYF. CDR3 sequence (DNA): TGCAGCGTTGTGATGCTGGTGTTGGAGACCCAGTACTTC.

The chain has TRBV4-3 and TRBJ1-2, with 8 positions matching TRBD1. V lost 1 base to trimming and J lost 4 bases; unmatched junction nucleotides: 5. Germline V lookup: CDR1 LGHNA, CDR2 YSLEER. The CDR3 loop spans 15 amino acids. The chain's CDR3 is CASSQAGGAGYGYTF. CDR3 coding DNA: TGCGCCAGCAGCCAAGCAGGGGGCGCGGGCTATGGCTACACCTTC.

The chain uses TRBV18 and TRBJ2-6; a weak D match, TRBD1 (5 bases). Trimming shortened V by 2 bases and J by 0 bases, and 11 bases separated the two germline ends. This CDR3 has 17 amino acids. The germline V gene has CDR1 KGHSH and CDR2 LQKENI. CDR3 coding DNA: TGTGCCAGCTCACCAGCGTACAGGTCCTCTGGGGCCAACGTCCTGACTTTC. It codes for CASSPAYRSSGANVLTF.

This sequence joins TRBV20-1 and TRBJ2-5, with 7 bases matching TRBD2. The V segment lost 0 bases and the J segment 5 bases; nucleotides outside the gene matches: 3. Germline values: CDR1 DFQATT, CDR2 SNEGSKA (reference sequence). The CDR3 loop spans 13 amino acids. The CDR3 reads CSARDPGGETQYF. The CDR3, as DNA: TGCAGTGCTAGAGATCCGGGAGGCGAGACCCAGTACTTC.